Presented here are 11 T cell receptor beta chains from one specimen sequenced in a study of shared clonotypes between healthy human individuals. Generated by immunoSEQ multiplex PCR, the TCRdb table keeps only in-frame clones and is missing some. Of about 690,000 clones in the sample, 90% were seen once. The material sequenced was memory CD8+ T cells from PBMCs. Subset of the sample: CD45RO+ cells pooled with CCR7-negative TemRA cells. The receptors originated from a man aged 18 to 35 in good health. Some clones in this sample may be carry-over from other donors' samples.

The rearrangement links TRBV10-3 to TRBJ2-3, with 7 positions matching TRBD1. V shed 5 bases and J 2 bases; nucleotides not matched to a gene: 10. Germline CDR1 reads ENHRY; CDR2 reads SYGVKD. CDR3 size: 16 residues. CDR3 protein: CAISLPDRANTDTQYF. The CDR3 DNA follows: TGTGCCATCAGTCTCCCCGACAGGGCAAACACAGATACGCAGTATTTT.

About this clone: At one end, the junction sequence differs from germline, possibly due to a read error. The CDR3 nucleotides are TGTGCCAGCAGCTCGGACAGGGGGCGCACATATACGCAGTATTTT. Translating it yields CASSSDRGRTYTQYF. The V gene is TRBV5-4, the J gene TRBJ2-3, with 11 nucleotides matching TRBD1. CDR1 and CDR2 (germline): SGHNT, YYREEE (reference sequence). This CDR3 contains 15 residues. Variable domain in full (rest from reference TRBV5-4 and TRBJ2-3): ETGVTQSPTHLIKTRGQQVTLRCSSQSGHNTVSWYQQALGQGPQFIFQYYREEENGRGNFPPRFSGLQFPNYSSELNVNALELDDSALYLCASSSDRGRTYTQYFGPGTRLTVL.

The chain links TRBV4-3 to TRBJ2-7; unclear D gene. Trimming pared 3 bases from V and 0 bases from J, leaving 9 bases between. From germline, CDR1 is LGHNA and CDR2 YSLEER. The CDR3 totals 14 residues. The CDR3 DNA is TGCGCCAGCAGCCAGACAAGGAGCTCCTACGAGCAGTACTTC. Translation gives CASSQTRSSYEQYF.

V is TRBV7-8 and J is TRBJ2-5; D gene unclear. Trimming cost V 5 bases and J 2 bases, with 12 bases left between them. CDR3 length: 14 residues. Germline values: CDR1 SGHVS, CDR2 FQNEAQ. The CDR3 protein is CASSQRTVQETQYF. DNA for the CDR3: TGTGCCAGCAGCCAACGGACGGTGCAAGAGACCCAGTACTTC.

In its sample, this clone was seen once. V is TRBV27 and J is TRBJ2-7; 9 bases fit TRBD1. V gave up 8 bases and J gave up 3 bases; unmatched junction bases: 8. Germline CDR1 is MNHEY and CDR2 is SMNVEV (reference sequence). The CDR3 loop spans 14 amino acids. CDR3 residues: CASQRGTGNYEQYF. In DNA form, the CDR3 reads TGTGCCAGCCAGAGAGGGACAGGGAACTACGAGCAGTACTTC.

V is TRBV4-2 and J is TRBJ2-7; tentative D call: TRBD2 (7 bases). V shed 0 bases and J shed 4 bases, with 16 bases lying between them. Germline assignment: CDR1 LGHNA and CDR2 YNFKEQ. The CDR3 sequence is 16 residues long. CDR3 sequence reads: CASSQDIGGLYYEQYF. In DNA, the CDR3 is TGTGCCAGCAGCCAAGATATAGGGGGACTATATTACGAGCAGTACTTC.

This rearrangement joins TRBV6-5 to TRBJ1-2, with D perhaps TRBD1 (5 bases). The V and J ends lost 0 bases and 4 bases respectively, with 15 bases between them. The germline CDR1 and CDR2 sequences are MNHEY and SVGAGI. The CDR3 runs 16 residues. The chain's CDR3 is CASSYSGRAPSYGYTF. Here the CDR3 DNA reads TGTGCCAGCAGTTACTCCGGCAGGGCCCCGAGCTATGGCTACACCTTC.

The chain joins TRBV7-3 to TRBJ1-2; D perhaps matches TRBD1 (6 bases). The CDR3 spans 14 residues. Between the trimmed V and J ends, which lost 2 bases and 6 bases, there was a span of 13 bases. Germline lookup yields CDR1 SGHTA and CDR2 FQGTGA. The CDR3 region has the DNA TGTGCCAGCAGCTTAGGCCCAGGGGTCCATGGCTACACCTTC. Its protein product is CASSLGPGVHGYTF.

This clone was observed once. The CDR3 region is CASSTYSGRAAYGYTF. As DNA, the CDR3 is TGTGCCAGCAGCACCTACTCGGGGAGGGCAGCCTATGGCTACACCTTC. The rearrangement joins TRBV7-2 to TRBJ1-2; D unresolved. CDR3 length equals 16 residues. Trimming stripped 5 bases from V and 4 bases from J, with 20 bases between. The V gene's germline CDR1 is SGHTA and CDR2 FQGNSA. The full variable domain, rest sourced from reference TRBV7-2 and TRBJ1-2, is GAGVSQSPSNKVTEKGKDVELRCDPISGHTALYWYRQSLGQGLEFLIYFQGNSAPDKSGLPSDRFSAERTGGSVSTLTIQRTQQEDSAVYLCASSTYSGRAAYGYTFGSGTRLTVV.

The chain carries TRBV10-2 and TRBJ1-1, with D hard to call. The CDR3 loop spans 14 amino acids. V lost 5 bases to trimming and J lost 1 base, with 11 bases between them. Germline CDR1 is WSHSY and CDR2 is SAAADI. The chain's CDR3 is CASSYQVPNTEAFF. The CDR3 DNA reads TGCGCCAGCAGTTATCAGGTACCGAACACTGAAGCTTTCTTT.

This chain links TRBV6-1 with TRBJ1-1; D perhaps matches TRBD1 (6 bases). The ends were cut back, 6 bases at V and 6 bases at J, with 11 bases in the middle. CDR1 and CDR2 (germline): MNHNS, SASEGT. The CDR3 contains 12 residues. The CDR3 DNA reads TGTGCCAGCAGGGAGGGGGGGGCTGAAGCTTTCTTT. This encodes CASREGGAEAFF.